A single sample is the source of the 12 T cell receptor beta chains below, sequenced in a study of OX40 agonist ivuxolimab in advanced cancers. Assay used: immunoSEQ multiplex PCR; TCRdb lists only in-frame clones, some missing. This table holds more than 45,000 clones, approximately 81% found once. The sequencing here drew on CD4+ or CD8+ T cells sorted from blood, taken in a trial of the OX40 agonist ivuxolimab. These receptors all come from an adult with an advanced solid tumor such as melanoma, head and neck, liver or kidney cancer.

The genes are TRBV5-6 and TRBJ1-5, with D perhaps matching TRBD1 (5 bases). Germline-derived CDR1 and CDR2 are SGHDT and YYEEEE. V lost 5 bases, J lost 1 base, and 10 bases lay in between. This CDR3 has 14 amino acids. The CDR3 region has the DNA TGTGCCAGCAGTCAGGGTTTCAGCAATCAGCCCCAGCATTTT. Amino acids: CASSQGFSNQPQHF. Full variable domain (rest looked up from reference TRBV5-6 and TRBJ1-5): DAGVTQSPTHLIKTRGQQVTLRCSPKSGHDTVSWYQQALGQGPQFIFQYYEEEERQRGNFPDRFSGHQFPNYSSELNVNALLLGDSALYLCASSQGFSNQPQHFGDGTRLSIL.

The chain employs TRBV28 and TRBJ2-2; TRBD2 matches at 11 bases. V was pared by 7 bases and J by 4 bases, with 5 bases of the junction left unmatched. The length of the CDR3 is 15 residues. In germline, CDR1 is MDHEN, CDR2 SYDVKM. The CDR3 reads CASTTSGSSTGELFF. As DNA, the CDR3 is TGTGCCAGCACTACTAGCGGGAGTTCCACCGGGGAGCTGTTTTTT.

In this sample, this clone turned up a few times. The genes are TRBV5-8 and TRBJ1-5; D unresolved. V was cut by 1 base and J by 6 bases, with 8 bases left in between. Germline-derived CDR1 and CDR2 are SGHTS and YDEGEE. The CDR3 extends over 13 amino acids. The CDR3 nucleotides are TGTGCCAGCAGCTTGTACAGTAGTCAGCCCCAGCATTTT. Amino acids: CASSLYSSQPQHF.

The rearrangement uses TRBV27 and TRBJ2-7; weak D call: TRBD1 (5 bases). The CDR3 covers 13 residues. Germline CDR1 and CDR2: MNHEY and SMNVEV (reference sequence). With 6 bases removed from V and 2 bases from J, the gap between germline ends came to 11 bases. CDR3: CASSHGQAYEQYF. CDR3 sequence (DNA): TGTGCCAGCAGCCACGGACAAGCCTACGAGCAGTACTTC.

The chain links TRBV28 to TRBJ2-2; a possible D gene is TRBD1 (5 bases). The CDR3 covers 14 residues. Germline assignment: CDR1 MDHEN and CDR2 SYDVKM. V was clipped by 3 bases and J by 7 bases, with 12 bases between them. In nucleotides, the CDR3 is TGTGCCAGCAGTTTGCAGGGTATAGGCGGGGAGCTGTTTTTT. Translation gives CASSLQGIGGELFF.

Concerning this clone: The sample holds other DNA sequences that translate to the same CDR3. The chain links TRBV4-3 to TRBJ2-2; no clear D. Germline CDR1 reads LGHNA; CDR2 reads YSLEER. The CDR3 runs to 15 residues. V was cut by 0 bases and J by 2 bases, with 7 bases left in between. The CDR3 is CASSQDLGNTGELFF. The CDR3 DNA is TGCGCCAGCAGCCAAGATTTAGGAAACACCGGGGAGCTGTTTTTT.

This sequence joins TRBV29-1 and TRBJ2-7, with D tentatively TRBD1 or TRBD2 (5 bases each). Germline lookup yields CDR1 SQVTM and CDR2 ANQGSEA. CDR3 length: 15 residues. CDR3 in DNA: TGCAACGAAGAGGGGCCGAACCTAAGCTCCTACGAGCAGTACTTC. This codes for CNEEGPNLSSYEQYF.

The chain is built from TRBV10-3 and TRBJ2-1, with 7 bases identical to TRBD2. The junction had 8 bases not matched to a gene; V was cut back by 4 bases and J by 5 bases. This CDR3 has 15 residues. The germline CDR1 and CDR2 sequences are ENHRY and SYGVKD. The CDR3 region is CAISVSPGGNNEQFF. The CDR3 coding sequence is TGTGCCATCAGTGTTTCGCCGGGAGGTAACAATGAGCAGTTCTTC.

This sequence joins TRBV29-1 and TRBJ1-3, with D possibly TRBD1 on 5 matching bases. Germline V gene lookup returns CDR1 SQVTM and CDR2 ANQGSEA. The V gene lost 7 bases and the J gene lost 1 base, with 29 bases spanning the gap. The CDR3 covers 19 residues. CDR3 residues: CSDIISWCGGFLSGNTIYF. The CDR3 DNA follows: TGCAGCGATATAATTTCGTGGTGTGGGGGATTTTTATCTGGAAACACCATATATTTT.

This clone has more than one count but fewer than ten. The chain carries TRBV7-9 and TRBJ1-1, with TRBD1 as a possible D gene (5 bases). Between the trimmed V and J ends, which lost 5 bases and 7 bases, there was a span of 17 bases. The germline V gene has CDR1 SEHNR and CDR2 FQNEAQ (reference sequence). This CDR3 contains 14 residues. In nucleotides, the CDR3 is TGTGCCAGCAGCCTGGCGGACAATGGGGGTGAAGCTTTCTTT. Amino acid sequence: CASSLADNGGEAFF.

J is TRBJ1-5 and V is TRBV5-6, with a weak D call TRBD1 (5 bases). V was cut by 4 bases and J by 2 bases, with 13 bases left in between. The germline CDR1 and CDR2 sequences are SGHDT and YYEEEE. The length of the CDR3 is 15 residues. The CDR3 protein is CASSLQGFGNQPQHF. CDR3 DNA: TGTGCCAGCAGCCTTCAGGGTTTTGGCAATCAGCCCCAGCATTTT.

This sequence joins TRBV14 and TRBJ1-2, with D unclear. From germline, CDR1 is SGHDN and CDR2 FVKESK. The V gene lost 1 base and the J gene lost 9 bases, with 18 bases spanning the gap. CDR3 size: 15 residues. CDR3 protein: CASSQGREGTQRYTF. The CDR3 coding sequence is TGTGCCAGCAGCCAAGGACGAGAGGGAACTCAACGCTACACCTTC.